The clone carrying this TCR beta chain was counted ten times or more. Construction of the TCRbeta library involved unique molecular identifiers. TCRdb itself ran the PCR reads through MiXCR, one entry per CDR3 protein. Here the sample spans hundreds of thousands of distinct CDR3 sequences, more than 9% being singletons. The record originates from a study of T-cell reconstitution after alpha-beta-depleted transplantation in children. The germline V gene encodes CDR1 DFQATT and CDR2 SNEGSKA (reference sequence). The junction had 9 bases not matched to a gene; V was cut back by 5 bases and J by 6 bases. This CDR3 is 16 amino acids long.

The sample was peripheral blood, taken 180 days after TCRalphabeta/CD19-depleted stem cell transplant. The V call is TRBV20-1, the J call TRBJ2-1; the match to TRBD2 covers 14 bases. This TCR came from a male patient aged 2-15 years who had a stem cell transplant for chronic granulomatous disease, so the T cells may come from the graft donor. The CDR3 region has the DNA TGCAGTGCTGGGGGGCCGGGACTAGCGGGAGTCAATGAGCAGTTCTTC. Translation: CSAGGPGLAGVNEQFF.